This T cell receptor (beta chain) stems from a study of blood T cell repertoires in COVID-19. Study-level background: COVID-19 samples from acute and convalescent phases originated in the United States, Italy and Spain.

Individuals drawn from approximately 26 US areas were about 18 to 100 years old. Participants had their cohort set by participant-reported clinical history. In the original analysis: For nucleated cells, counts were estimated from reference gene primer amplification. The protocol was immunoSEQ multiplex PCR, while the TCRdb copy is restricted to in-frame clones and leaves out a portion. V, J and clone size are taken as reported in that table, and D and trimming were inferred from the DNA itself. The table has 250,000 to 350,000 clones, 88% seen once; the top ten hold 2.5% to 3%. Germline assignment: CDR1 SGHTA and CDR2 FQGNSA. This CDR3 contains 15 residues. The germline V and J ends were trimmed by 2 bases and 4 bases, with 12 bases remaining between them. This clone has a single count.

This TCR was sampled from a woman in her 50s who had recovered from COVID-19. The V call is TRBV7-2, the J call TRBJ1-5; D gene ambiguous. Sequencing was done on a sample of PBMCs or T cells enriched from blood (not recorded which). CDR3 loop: CASSLQPTGNQPQHF. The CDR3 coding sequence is TGTGCCAGCAGCTTACAGCCGACGGGAAATCAGCCCCAGCATTTT. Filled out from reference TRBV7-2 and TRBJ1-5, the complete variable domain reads GAGVSQSPSNKVTEKGKDVELRCDPISGHTALYWYRQSLGQGLEFLIYFQGNSAPDKSGLPSDRFSAERTGGSVSTLTIQRTQQEDSAVYLCASSLQPTGNQPQHFGDGTRLSIL.